This TCR beta chain comes out of a study of cytomegalovirus exposure and HLA in healthy donors. Study findings and constraints: An ancestry cluster, one associated with Asian ancestry, reportedly showed fewer N-insertions than the roughly 670-donor mean in a later analysis. Within the data, a cluster of highly shared sequence variants was likely a sequencing artifact.

The PCR made use of 60 Vbeta and 13 Jbeta primers. In the original analysis: Roughly 80 million unique TCR beta chains, roughly 11 million shared, were counted in a later analysis. Sequencing was performed with immunoSEQ multiplex PCR; in TCRdb, only in-frame clones are kept and a portion is missing. V, J and clone size derive from that table, while D and trimming were established from the DNA sequence. The profile shows about 140,000 clones, 72% of them singletons. Per germline, CDR1 SQVTM and CDR2 ANQGSEA. CDR3 size: 12 residues. Unmatched junction bases numbered 3, after V lost 4 bases and J lost 10 bases. For this clone: The antigen is undetermined.

Input material: PBMCs. This chain links TRBV29-1 with TRBJ2-1, with 11 bases lining up with TRBD2. The source is a man aged 45 to 65 in good health and CMV-seropositive. Written as DNA, the CDR3 is TGCAGCGTTGTACGACTAGCGGGGGAGCAGTTCTTC. It yields the protein CSVVRLAGEQFF.